The 18 T cell receptor beta chains presented below share a single source sample, sequenced in a study of T cell changes during pregnancy in multiple sclerosis. Assay used: immunoSEQ multiplex PCR; TCRdb lists only in-frame clones, some missing. The profile shows 40,000 to 55,000 clones, roughly nine tenths of them singletons. This specimen was CD4+ T cells from peripheral blood mononuclear cells, taken after pregnancy. Source of these receptors: a female donor with multiple sclerosis, enrolled in a pregnancy study.

The CDR3 nucleotides are TGTGCCAGCAGCTTACGCGGGGGGTTGTACAATGAGCAGTTCTTC. Its protein is CASSLRGGLYNEQFF. The rearrangement uses TRBV11-3 and TRBJ2-1; 8 positions agree with TRBD2. After removal of 2 bases from V and 4 bases from J, the junction contained 4 bases not matched to a gene. CDR3 length: 15 amino acids. CDR1 is SGHNT, CDR2 YENEEA, per germline.

J is TRBJ1-1 and V is TRBV4-2; maybe TRBD1 (6 bases). V was trimmed by 3 bases and J by 3 bases, leaving 11 bases between them. The CDR3 is 14 amino acids. CDR1 and CDR2 (germline): LGHNA, YNFKEQ. The CDR3 nucleotides read TGTGCCAGCAGCCATGGGGCAGGGGACACTGAAGCTTTCTTT. Encoded protein: CASSHGAGDTEAFF.

The V gene is TRBV2, the J gene TRBJ1-2; 7 nucleotides match TRBD1. This CDR3 region has 13 residues. Germline trimming cut 4 bases from V and 5 bases from J; bases unmatched to any gene: 4. CDR1 is SNHLY and CDR2 is FYNNEI in the germline V gene. CDR3 protein: CASSGRDRYGYTF. The CDR3, as DNA: TGTGCCAGCAGTGGCCGGGACAGATATGGCTACACCTTC.

V gene TRBV6-5 combines with J gene TRBJ2-1; no clear D. The V and J ends lost 5 bases and 6 bases respectively, with 11 bases between them. The CDR3 extends over 13 amino acids. The germline CDR1 and CDR2 sequences are MNHEY and SVGAGI. CDR3 nucleotides: TGTGCCAGCAGTACCGACTCCCTCAATGAGCAGTTCTTC. Its translation: CASSTDSLNEQFF.

This chain joins TRBV4-1 and TRBJ1-3; 7 bases align to TRBD1. J was trimmed by 0 bases and V by 4 bases; bases with no gene match: 6. Germline V gene lookup returns CDR1 MGHRA and CDR2 YSYEKL. This CDR3 spans 16 amino acids. CDR3 in amino acids: CASSPGQLSSGNTIYF. CDR3 sequence (DNA): TGCGCCAGCAGCCCGGGACAGCTGAGCTCTGGAAACACCATATATTTT.

In this sample, this clone turned up a few times. This chain connects TRBV5-1 to TRBJ2-5; the match to TRBD2 covers 16 bases. This CDR3 has 19 amino acids. V gave up 4 bases and J gave up 5 bases; unmatched junction bases: 14. Germline CDR1 reads SGHRS; CDR2 reads YFSETQ. This CDR3 is CASSPGLAGGPAVPETQYF. The DNA for the CDR3 is TGCGCCAGCAGCCCGGGACTAGCGGGAGGGCCAGCCGTGCCGGAGACCCAGTACTTC.

V is TRBV5-6 and J is TRBJ1-1; D unresolved. The CDR3 runs to 15 residues. The V end lost 5 bases, the J end lost 1 base, and 15 bases lay between the germline ends. In germline, CDR1 is SGHDT, CDR2 YYEEEE. The CDR3 DNA follows: TGTGCCAGCAGTCGCCCCCTACTCGCGAACACTGAAGCTTTCTTT. This gives the protein CASSRPLLANTEAFF.

This sequence joins TRBV6-5 and TRBJ1-2; D is unresolved. Trimming stripped 4 bases from V and 8 bases from J, with 23 bases between. The CDR3 sequence is 16 residues long. Germline CDR1 reads MNHEY; CDR2 reads SVGAGI. The CDR3 region is CASSFRILKDGSGYTF. The CDR3 nucleotides are TGTGCCAGCAGTTTCCGCATTTTGAAGGACGGGAGCGGCTACACCTTC.

The V call is TRBV11-2, the J call TRBJ1-3, with TRBD1 matching 9 bases. CDR1 is SGHAT, CDR2 FQNNGV, per germline. This CDR3 contains 13 residues. The V segment lost 6 bases and the J segment 5 bases; nucleotides outside the gene matches: 2. CDR3 loop: CASSGQGRNTIYF. CDR3 nucleotide sequence: TGTGCCAGCAGTGGACAGGGGAGAAACACCATATATTTT.

As DNA, the CDR3 is TGTGCCAGCAGCTTCCTTAACAGGGACTACGAGCAGTACTTC. Encoded protein: CASSFLNRDYEQYF. The chain joins TRBV12-1 to TRBJ2-7; the table names TRBD1, a call not compared with the DNA. TRBV12-1 is classified as a pseudogene. The CDR3 sequence is 14 residues long.

The J gene is TRBJ1-1, the V gene TRBV7-3; D remains ambiguous. This CDR3 spans 14 amino acids. V shed 2 bases and J shed 2 bases, with 9 bases lying between them. Germline CDR1 is SGHTA and CDR2 is FQGTGA. The CDR3 sequence is CASSLSGLNTEAFF. The CDR3 DNA is TGTGCCAGCAGCTTATCGGGTCTTAACACTGAAGCTTTCTTT.

This clone appeared once. The V gene is TRBV5-1, the J gene TRBJ2-7, with TRBD2 identical over 10 bases. CDR1 SGHRS and CDR2 YFSETQ come from the germline V gene. Losses at the gene ends were 3 bases for V and 5 bases for J; bases not matched to a gene: 14. This CDR3 is built from 17 residues. The CDR3 DNA reads TGCGCCAGCAGCTGGGCTAGCGGGAGTCTCCCCTCGAACGAGCAGTACTTC. Translating gives CASSWASGSLPSNEQYF. Supplemented by reference TRBV5-1 and TRBJ2-7, the full variable domain reads KAGVTQTPRYLIKTRGQQVTLSCSPISGHRSVSWYQQTPGQGLQFLFEYFSETQRNKGNFPGRFSGRQFSNSRSEMNVSTLELGDSALYLCASSWASGSLPSNEQYFGPGTRLTVT.

This chain links TRBV5-4 with TRBJ2-3, with 15 bases that match TRBD2. V lost 4 bases, J lost 2 bases, and 8 bases stayed unmatched. The CDR3 has 18 amino acids. Germline CDR1 SGHNT, CDR2 YYREEE (reference sequence). CDR3 nucleotides: TGTGCCAGCAGCCGGACTAGCGGGAGGGCCCTTTACACAGATACGCAGTATTTT. Its translation is CASSRTSGRALYTDTQYF.

The chain couples TRBV14 to TRBJ2-7; the match to TRBD2 covers 8 bases. Trimming cost V 1 base and J 3 bases; bases outside gene matches: 5. CDR3 length equals 15 residues. Germline CDR1 SGHDN, CDR2 FVKESK. In DNA form, the CDR3 reads TGTGCCAGCAGCCAAGTGACGGGACTAGTCTACGAGCAGTACTTC. Its translation is CASSQVTGLVYEQYF.

The chain combines TRBV19 with TRBJ1-1; D perhaps matches TRBD1 (6 bases). The V end lost 7 bases, the J end lost 4 bases, and 22 bases lay between the germline ends. The CDR3 contains 16 residues. Germline V gene lookup returns CDR1 LNHDA and CDR2 SQIVND (reference sequence). The DNA for the CDR3 is TGTGCCAGTACCGTGGGGGCACAGGGTTGGGGCACTGAAGCTTTCTTT. It specifies CASTVGAQGWGTEAFF.

This chain uses TRBV5-4 with TRBJ2-5; 15 nucleotides match TRBD2. CDR3 size: 17 residues. The junction had 9 bases not matched to a gene; V was cut back by 4 bases and J by 5 bases. Germline V gives CDR1 SGHNT, CDR2 YYREEE (reference sequence). CDR3 sequence: CASSHLPGTSGGETQYF. CDR3 nucleotide sequence: TGTGCCAGCAGCCACCTCCCCGGGACTAGCGGGGGGGAGACCCAGTACTTC. Using reference TRBV5-4 and TRBJ2-5 for the parts outside the CDR3, the full variable domain is ETGVTQSPTHLIKTRGQQVTLRCSSQSGHNTVSWYQQALGQGPQFIFQYYREEENGRGNFPPRFSGLQFPNYSSELNVNALELDDSALYLCASSHLPGTSGGETQYFGPGTRLLVL.

This clone was observed a single time. The chain joins TRBV7-2 to TRBJ1-1; D is uncertain. The CDR3 has 14 residues. V was shortened by 1 base and J by 0 bases, with 6 bases between the two germline ends. CDR1 and CDR2 from the germline V gene are SGHTA and FQGNSA. Here the CDR3 reads CASSLVGMNTEAFF. In DNA form, the CDR3 reads TGTGCCAGCAGCTTAGTCGGTATGAACACTGAAGCTTTCTTT.

The J gene is TRBJ2-7, the V gene TRBV10-3; 8 bases line up with TRBD1. Trimming removed 4 bases from V and 1 base from J; junction bases left unmatched: 0. This CDR3 region has 13 residues. In germline, CDR1 is ENHRY, CDR2 SYGVKD. The CDR3, as DNA: TGTGCCATCAGTGGGACAGGGTCCTACGAGCAGTACTTC. It encodes CAISGTGSYEQYF.